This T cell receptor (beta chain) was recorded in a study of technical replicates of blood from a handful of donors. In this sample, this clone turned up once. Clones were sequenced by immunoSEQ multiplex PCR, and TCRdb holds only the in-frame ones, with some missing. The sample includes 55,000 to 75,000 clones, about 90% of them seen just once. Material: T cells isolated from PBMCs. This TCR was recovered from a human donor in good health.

The DNA for the CDR3 is TGTGCCAGACAGACAGGTGGGGCAGATACGCAGTATTTT. Translating it yields CARQTGGADTQYF. V gene TRBV2 combines with J gene TRBJ2-3, with a tentative D call TRBD1 (6 bases). Deletions cut 9 bases from V and 4 bases from J, with 14 bases between. This CDR3 spans 13 amino acids. Germline V gene lookup returns CDR1 SNHLY and CDR2 FYNNEI.